This TCR beta chain was documented in a study of CD8+ T cells in alopecia areata. At the level of the study: Treated patients received oral tofacitinib, 5 to 10 mg twice daily. Study results and caveats: Mouse data revealed clearer TCR sharing than patient data did, a gap possibly tied to HLA. Sequence data from scalp samples additionally include resident alphabeta T cells of normal skin.

The V end was cut by 0 bases, the J end by 1 base, with 7 bases between. Looked up from germline, CDR1 is GTSNPN and CDR2 is SVGIG (reference sequence). There are 15 residues in the CDR3. It was cDNA, reverse transcribed from extracted RNA, that served as the sequencing template. The data were produced by immunoSEQ multiplex PCR, yet TCRdb's version contains in-frame clones alone and is incomplete. The sample holds 110,000 to 150,000 clones; about three fifths are singletons and the top ten take under 8%. Remarks on this clone: Its antigen is not known.

The sequence derives from a human donor with alopecia areata. The rearrangement links TRBV30 to TRBJ2-6; D uncertain. The source was CD4+ T cells sorted from blood, collected at week 0. The CDR3 sequence is CAWSVQGSGANVLTF. As DNA, the CDR3 is TGTGCCTGGAGTGTACAAGGGTCTGGGGCCAACGTCCTGACTTTC.